This TCR beta chain is from a study of identical twins. This clonotype was counted only a few times. The target antigen is unknown. A universal primer site came from template switching; cDNA carried unique molecular identifiers. In TCRdb, the 5' RACE reads were re-called with MiXCR into one record per CDR3 protein. The data hold roughly 1.6 million distinct CDR3 sequences, with 25% to 35% observed a single time. Germline CDR1 and CDR2: LGHDT and YNNKEL (reference sequence). Trimming stripped 1 base from V and 0 bases from J, with 12 bases between. The CDR3 contains 16 residues. The study, taken as a whole, reports: Invariant cells of the MAIT and iNKT types might have partly distorted the zero-insertion analyses.

The chain employs TRBV3-1 and TRBJ1-1, with D uncertain. The sequenced material came from cord blood. The clonotype comes from a newborn girl in good health. In nucleotides, the CDR3 is TGTGCCAGCAGCCAAGTTTCGGCAGTCATGAACACTGAAGCTTTCTTT. This translates into CASSQVSAVMNTEAFF.